The 21 T cell receptor beta chains presented below share a single source sample, sequenced in a study of T cell responses to AZD1222 COVID-19 vaccine. Libraries were prepared by immunoSEQ multiplex PCR; TCRdb keeps only in-frame clonotypes and omits some of them. The sample has about 160,000 clones, around 89% seen once. Sequenced material: peripheral blood, taken 28 days after the second AZD1222 dose. Receptor source: an adult who received the AZD1222 COVID-19 vaccine.

This clone turned up a few times. The chain employs TRBV6-1 and TRBJ1-5; D uncertain. The CDR3 is 11 amino acids. Germline values: CDR1 MNHNS, CDR2 SASEGT. V dropped 3 bases and J dropped 10 bases, with 7 bases sitting between them. The CDR3 DNA reads as TGTGCCAGCAGTGATGGGCGCCCCCAGCATTTT. This gives the protein CASSDGRPQHF.

The genes are TRBV3-1 (or the pseudogene TRBV3-2) and TRBJ2-3; possible D gene TRBD1, 5 bases. The CDR3 is 17 residues long. The V gene's germline CDR1 is LGHDT and CDR2 YNNKEL (reference sequence). Trimming left V 3 bases short and J 0 bases short, with 16 bases between. CDR3 sequence: CASSHLTGRASTDTQYF. For the CDR3, the DNA is TGTGCCAGCAGCCACCTTACAGGACGGGCTAGCACAGATACGCAGTATTTT.

The chain is built from TRBV5-6 and TRBJ1-2; D not certain. Germline V gene data show CDR1 as SGHDT and CDR2 as YYEEEE. V lost 0 bases and J 6 bases, leaving 6 bases between the germline ends. The length of the CDR3 is 12 residues. The CDR3 region is CASSLESNGYTF. CDR3 coding DNA: TGTGCCAGCAGCTTGGAAAGTAATGGCTACACCTTC.

The rearrangement joins TRBV6-5 to TRBJ1-2; D is possibly TRBD1 (6 bases). This CDR3 contains 12 residues. Germline V CDR1 and CDR2: MNHEY, SVGAGI. V lost 7 bases, J lost 7 bases, and 13 bases lay in between. The CDR3 here is CASNGRGVGYTF. CDR3 nucleotides: TGTGCCAGCAATGGCAGGGGAGTTGGCTACACCTTC.

In its sample, this clone was seen many times. The junction differs from germline at one of its ends, possibly a read error. This chain connects TRBV7-7 to TRBJ1-3; 8 nucleotides match TRBD1. This CDR3 region has 16 residues. Germline V lookup: CDR1 SSHAT, CDR2 FNYEAQ (reference sequence). The CDR3 nucleotides are TGTGCTAGCAGTCGCGGACAGGGCGATGCTGGAAACACCATATATTTT. This sequence encodes CASSRGQGDAGNTIYF.

J is TRBJ2-1 and V is TRBV5-8, with D unresolved. Germline V lookup: CDR1 SGHTS, CDR2 YDEGEE. Trimming took 7 bases from V and 3 from J, leaving 8 bases between them. The CDR3 totals 12 residues. For the CDR3, the DNA is TGTGCCAGCCGACTCCTCTACAATGAGCAGTTCTTC. Its protein is CASRLLYNEQFF.

The genes are TRBV5-5 and TRBJ1-3, with D perhaps TRBD1 (5 bases). Deletions cut 4 bases from V and 4 bases from J, with 15 bases between. Germline-derived CDR1 and CDR2 are SGHKS and YYEKEE (reference sequence). CDR3 size: 15 residues. This chain's CDR3 is CASSLHEGPGNTIYF. CDR3 bases: TGTGCCAGCAGCCTCCACGAGGGGCCAGGAAACACCATATATTTT.

The chain uses TRBV27 and TRBJ1-4; D is possibly TRBD1 (5 bases). The CDR3 is made up of 13 amino acids. Germline V lookup: CDR1 MNHEY, CDR2 SMNVEV (reference sequence). The ends were cut back, 6 bases at V and 8 bases at J, with 13 bases in the middle. CDR3 bases: TGTGCCAGCAGCTCCCAGCAGGGAGAAAAACTGTTTTTT. It codes for CASSSQQGEKLFF.

The chain recombines TRBV28 with TRBJ1-5; 7 nucleotides match TRBD1. CDR3 length: 15 amino acids. J gave up 6 bases and V 3 bases, and 8 bases lay outside the gene matches. Germline CDR1 reads MDHEN; CDR2 reads SYDVKM. The CDR3 loop reads CASSFRDRRGQPQHF. Written as DNA, the CDR3 is TGTGCCAGCAGTTTTAGGGACAGACGTGGTCAGCCCCAGCATTTT.

The chain uses TRBV5-6 and TRBJ2-7; no clear D. The CDR3 totals 13 residues. V was cut by 7 bases and J by 4 bases, with 15 bases left in between. Germline V gene sequence: CDR1 SGHDT, CDR2 YYEEEE. The CDR3 sequence is CASSRVSGYEQYF. CDR3 nucleotides: TGTGCCAGCTCGCGAGTAAGTGGGTACGAGCAGTACTTC.

The V call is TRBV5-5, the J call TRBJ2-7; D tentatively reads TRBD1 or TRBD2 (5 bases each). CDR3 length: 14 residues. Germline V gene data show CDR1 as SGHKS and CDR2 as YYEKEE (reference sequence). The germline V and J ends were trimmed by 4 bases and 3 bases, with 14 bases remaining between them. The CDR3 is CASSQWDRVYEQYF. The CDR3 region has the DNA TGTGCCAGCAGCCAATGGGACCGAGTCTACGAGCAGTACTTC.

The CDR3 DNA follows: TGTGCCAGCAGCTCACTGACCCCTGTCGGGACCCAGTACTTC. Amino acids: CASSSLTPVGTQYF. V usage is TRBV7-2 and J usage is TRBJ2-5; the D is unclear. The CDR3 spans 14 residues. The V gene's germline CDR1 is SGHTA and CDR2 FQGNSA. V dropped 4 bases and J dropped 7 bases, with 16 bases sitting between them.

The V gene is TRBV7-3, the J gene TRBJ1-1, with D unresolved. This CDR3 has 13 amino acids. V lost 4 bases and J lost 4, with 10 bases in between. The germline V gene encodes CDR1 SGHTA and CDR2 FQGTGA. The CDR3 is CASSSVEGTEAFF. As DNA, the CDR3 is TGTGCCAGCAGCTCGGTAGAGGGCACTGAAGCTTTCTTT.

The chain joins TRBV18 to TRBJ1-2, with unresolved D. CDR1 and CDR2 (germline): KGHSH, LQKENI. There are 11 residues in the CDR3. Trimming removed 3 bases from V and 8 bases from J, with 7 bases in between. The CDR3 spells CASSPDKGYTF. As DNA, the CDR3 is TGTGCCAGCTCACCTGACAAAGGCTACACCTTC.

As concerns this clone: The same CDR3 arises from other DNA sequences in this sample as well. The chain recombines TRBV19 with TRBJ1-5; a possible D gene is TRBD1 (5 bases). The CDR3 spans 15 residues. The V end was cut by 5 bases, the J end by 0 bases, with 11 bases between. Germline V CDR1 and CDR2: LNHDA, SQIVND (reference sequence). CDR3 loop: CASSLTDYSNQPQHF. DNA for the CDR3: TGTGCCAGTAGTTTGACAGACTATAGCAATCAGCCCCAGCATTTT.

The chain uses TRBV29-1 and TRBJ1-2, with TRBD1 identical over 9 bases. Germline V gene sequence: CDR1 SQVTM, CDR2 ANQGSEA. The J segment lost 4 bases and the V segment lost 4 bases, leaving 7 bases of the junction unmatched. This CDR3 is 14 amino acids long. Written as DNA, the CDR3 is TGCAGCGTTGCGGGGACAGGGAGTAGCTATGGCTACACCTTC. It translates to CSVAGTGSSYGYTF.

The V gene is TRBV19, the J gene TRBJ1-4; perhaps TRBD1 as D (5 bases). Germline V CDR1 and CDR2: LNHDA, SQIVND (reference sequence). CDR3 length: 14 residues. Trimming shortened V by 6 bases and J by 7 bases, and 15 bases separated the two germline ends. The CDR3 coding sequence is TGTGCCAGTAGCCGACCAGGGAGCCTTGAAAAACTGTTTTTT. It is translated as CASSRPGSLEKLFF.

This chain links TRBV7-9 with TRBJ1-6; D gene ambiguous. V was cut by 5 bases and J by 0 bases, with 11 bases left in between. The germline CDR1 and CDR2 sequences are SEHNR and FQNEAQ (reference sequence). The CDR3 runs 16 residues. CDR3 sequence (DNA): TGTGCCAGCAGCCCCGCGCGGGGCTCCTATAATTCACCCCTCCACTTT. This gives the protein CASSPARGSYNSPLHF.

The V gene is TRBV6-5, the J gene TRBJ1-2; no clear D. The CDR3 length is 15 residues. Germline CDR1 reads MNHEY; CDR2 reads SVGAGI. V lost 0 bases and J lost 5, with 13 bases in between. CDR3 residues: CASSYSNLGSYGYTF. Written as DNA, the CDR3 is TGTGCCAGCAGTTACTCGAATCTCGGGTCTTATGGCTACACCTTC.

The chain is built from TRBV11-3 and TRBJ2-2; 9 bases map to TRBD1. Germline V lookup: CDR1 SGHNT, CDR2 YENEEA. This CDR3 spans 15 amino acids. Unmatched junction bases numbered 3, after V lost 1 base and J lost 6 bases. The CDR3, as DNA: TGTGCCAGCAGCTTAGGACAGGGGGGTGCCGGGGAGCTGTTTTTT. Protein product: CASSLGQGGAGELFF. The complete variable domain, with remaining parts taken from reference TRBV11-3 and TRBJ2-2, reads EAGVVQSPRYKIIEKKQPVAFWCNPISGHNTLYWYLQNLGQGPELLIRYENEEAVDDSQLPKDRFSAERLKGVDSTLKIQPAELGDSAVYLCASSLGQGGAGELFFGEGSRLTVL.

This chain uses TRBV5-8 with TRBJ2-7, with D uncertain. In germline, CDR1 is SGHTS, CDR2 YDEGEE. Between the trimmed V and J ends, which lost 1 base and 2 bases, there was a span of 10 bases. The CDR3 contains 14 residues. The CDR3 region has the DNA TGTGCCAGCAGCTTGAGTGCGCTAACCTACGAGCAGTACTTC. Encoded protein: CASSLSALTYEQYF.